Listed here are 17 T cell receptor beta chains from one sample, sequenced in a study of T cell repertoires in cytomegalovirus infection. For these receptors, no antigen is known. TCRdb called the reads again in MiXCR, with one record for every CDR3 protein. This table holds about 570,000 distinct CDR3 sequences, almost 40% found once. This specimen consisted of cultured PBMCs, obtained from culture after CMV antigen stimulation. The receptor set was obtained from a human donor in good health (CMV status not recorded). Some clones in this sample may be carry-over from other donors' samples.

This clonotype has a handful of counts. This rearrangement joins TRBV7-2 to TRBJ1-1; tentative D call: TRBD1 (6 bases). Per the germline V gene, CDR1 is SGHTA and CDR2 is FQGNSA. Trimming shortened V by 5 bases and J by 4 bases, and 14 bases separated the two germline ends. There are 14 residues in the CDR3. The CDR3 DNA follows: TGTGCCAGCAGCCTAGATCGGGGGGCCACTGAAGCTTTCTTT. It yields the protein CASSLDRGATEAFF.

CDR3 protein: CASSSQRLNTEAFF. The CDR3 region has the DNA TGTGCCAGCAGTTCACAGCGTTTGAACACTGAAGCTTTCTTT. V gene TRBV12-3 or TRBV12-4 combines with J gene TRBJ1-1; no reliable D call. V was trimmed by 4 bases and J by 0 bases, leaving 9 bases between them. The CDR3 has 14 amino acids.

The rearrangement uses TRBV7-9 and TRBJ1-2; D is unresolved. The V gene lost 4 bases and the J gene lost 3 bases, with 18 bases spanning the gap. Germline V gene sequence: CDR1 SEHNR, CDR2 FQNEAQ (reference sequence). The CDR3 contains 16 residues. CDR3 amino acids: CASSSPLKVVYYGYTF. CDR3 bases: TGTGCCAGCAGCTCCCCTCTAAAAGTGGTGTACTATGGCTACACCTTC.

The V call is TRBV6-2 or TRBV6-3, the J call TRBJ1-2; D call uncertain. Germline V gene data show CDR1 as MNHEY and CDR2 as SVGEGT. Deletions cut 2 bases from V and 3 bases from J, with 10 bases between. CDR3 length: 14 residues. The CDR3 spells CASSYVGRYYGYTF. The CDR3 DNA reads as TGTGCCAGCAGTTACGTAGGACGGTACTATGGCTACACCTTC.

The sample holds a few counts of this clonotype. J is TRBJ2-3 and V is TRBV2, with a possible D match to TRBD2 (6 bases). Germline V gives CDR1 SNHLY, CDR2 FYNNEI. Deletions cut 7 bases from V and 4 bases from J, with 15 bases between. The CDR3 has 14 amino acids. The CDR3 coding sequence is TGTGCCAGCAAACGGGAGTCGGATTCAGATACGCAGTATTTT. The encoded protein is CASKRESDSDTQYF.

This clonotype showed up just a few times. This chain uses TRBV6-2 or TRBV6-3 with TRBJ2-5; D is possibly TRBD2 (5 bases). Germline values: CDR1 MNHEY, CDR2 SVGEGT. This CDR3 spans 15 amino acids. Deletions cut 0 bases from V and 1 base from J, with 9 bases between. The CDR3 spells CASSYSTTSQETQYF. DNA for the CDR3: TGTGCCAGCAGTTACTCGACAACTAGCCAAGAGACCCAGTACTTC.

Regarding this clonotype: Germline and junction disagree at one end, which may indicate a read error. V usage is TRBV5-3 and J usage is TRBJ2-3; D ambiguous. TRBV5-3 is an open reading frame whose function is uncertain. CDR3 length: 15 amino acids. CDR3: CASSLIATSTDTQYF. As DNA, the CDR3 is TGTGCCAGCAGCTTGATCGCGACTAGCACAGATACGCAGTATTTT.

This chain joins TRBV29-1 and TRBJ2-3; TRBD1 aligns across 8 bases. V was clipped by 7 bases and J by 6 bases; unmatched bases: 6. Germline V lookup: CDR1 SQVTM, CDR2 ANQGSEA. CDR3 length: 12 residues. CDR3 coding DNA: TGCAGCGGCGGACAGGGTGGGGATACGCAGTATTTT. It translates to CSGGQGGDTQYF.

CDR3 sequence reads: CASSYTSGRALETQYF. The CDR3 nucleotides are TGTGCCAGCAGCTACACTAGCGGGAGGGCCCTAGAGACCCAGTACTTC. The chain has TRBV5-4 and TRBJ2-5; TRBD2 matches at 13 bases. V dropped 3 bases and J dropped 4; count of bases not matched to a gene: 6. This CDR3 contains 16 residues. Germline V gene sequence: CDR1 SGHNT, CDR2 YYREEE (reference sequence).

CDR3 nucleotide sequence: TGCAGTGCTAGAGTCCTAGCGGGGGACCATTACAATGAGCAGTTCTTC. Translating it yields CSARVLAGDHYNEQFF. The gene calls are TRBV20-1 and TRBJ2-1; 10 nucleotides line up with TRBD2. Germline V CDR1 and CDR2: DFQATT, SNEGSKA (reference sequence). V lost 1 base to trimming and J lost 4 bases; unmatched junction nucleotides: 7. The CDR3 runs 16 residues.

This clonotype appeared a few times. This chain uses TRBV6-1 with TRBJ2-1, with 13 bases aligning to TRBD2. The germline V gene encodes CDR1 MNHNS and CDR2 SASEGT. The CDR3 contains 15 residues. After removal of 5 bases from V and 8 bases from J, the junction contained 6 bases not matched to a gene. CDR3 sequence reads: CASSTLAGGKDEQFF. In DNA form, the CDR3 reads TGTGCCAGCAGTACACTAGCGGGAGGGAAGGATGAGCAGTTCTTC.

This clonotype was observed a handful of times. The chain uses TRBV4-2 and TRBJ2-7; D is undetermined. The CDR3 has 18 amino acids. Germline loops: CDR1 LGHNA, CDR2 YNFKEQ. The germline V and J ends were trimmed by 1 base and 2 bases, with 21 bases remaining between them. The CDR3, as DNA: TGTGCCAGCAGCCAAGTTCTTTCCGGACGTACCAGCCCCTACGAGCAGTACTTC. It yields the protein CASSQVLSGRTSPYEQYF.

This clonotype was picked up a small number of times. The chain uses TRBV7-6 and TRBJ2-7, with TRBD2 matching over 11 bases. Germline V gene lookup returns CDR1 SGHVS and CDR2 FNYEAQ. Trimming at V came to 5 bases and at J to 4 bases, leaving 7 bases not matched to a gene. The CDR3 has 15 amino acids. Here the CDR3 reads CASSNRLAGKYEQYF. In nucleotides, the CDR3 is TGTGCCAGCAGCAATCGACTAGCGGGAAAGTACGAGCAGTACTTC.

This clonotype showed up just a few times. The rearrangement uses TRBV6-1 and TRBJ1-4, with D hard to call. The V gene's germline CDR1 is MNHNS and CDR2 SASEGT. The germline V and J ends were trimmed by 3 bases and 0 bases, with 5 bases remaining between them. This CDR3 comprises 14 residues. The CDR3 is CASSDPSTNEKLFF. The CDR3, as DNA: TGTGCCAGCAGTGACCCGTCAACTAATGAAAAACTGTTTTTT.

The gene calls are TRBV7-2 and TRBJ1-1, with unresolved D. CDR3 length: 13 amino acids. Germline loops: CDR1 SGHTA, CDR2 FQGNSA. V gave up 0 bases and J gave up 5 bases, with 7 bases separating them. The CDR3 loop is CASSLAWSTEAFF. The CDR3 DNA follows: TGTGCCAGCAGCTTAGCGTGGAGTACTGAAGCTTTCTTT.

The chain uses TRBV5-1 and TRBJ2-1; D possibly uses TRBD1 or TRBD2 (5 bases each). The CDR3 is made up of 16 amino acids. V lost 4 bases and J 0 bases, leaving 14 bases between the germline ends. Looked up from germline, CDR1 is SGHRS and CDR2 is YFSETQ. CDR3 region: CASSLGDVSSYNEQFF. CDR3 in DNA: TGCGCCAGCAGCCTTGGGGACGTTAGCTCCTACAATGAGCAGTTCTTC.

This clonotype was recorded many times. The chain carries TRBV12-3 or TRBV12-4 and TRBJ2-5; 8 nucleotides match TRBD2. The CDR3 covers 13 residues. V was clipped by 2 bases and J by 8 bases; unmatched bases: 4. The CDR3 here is CASSLREGGTQYF. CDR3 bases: TGTGCCAGCAGTTTACGGGAGGGGGGTACCCAGTACTTC.